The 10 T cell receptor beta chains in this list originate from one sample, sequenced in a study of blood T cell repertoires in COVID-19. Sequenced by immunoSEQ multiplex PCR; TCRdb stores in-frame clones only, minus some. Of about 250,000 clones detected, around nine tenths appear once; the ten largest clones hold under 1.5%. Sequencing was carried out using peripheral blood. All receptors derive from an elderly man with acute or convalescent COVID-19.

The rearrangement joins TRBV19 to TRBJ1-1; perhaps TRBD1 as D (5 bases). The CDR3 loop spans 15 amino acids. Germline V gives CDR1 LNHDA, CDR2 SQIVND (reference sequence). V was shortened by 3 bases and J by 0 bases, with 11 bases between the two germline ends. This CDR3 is CASSITGLMNTEAFF. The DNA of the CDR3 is TGTGCCAGTAGTATTACAGGTCTTATGAACACTGAAGCTTTCTTT.

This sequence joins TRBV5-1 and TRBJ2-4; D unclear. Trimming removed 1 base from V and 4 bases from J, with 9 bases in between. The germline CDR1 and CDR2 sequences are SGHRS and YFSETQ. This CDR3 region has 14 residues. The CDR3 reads CASSLWAEKNIQYF. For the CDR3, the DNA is TGCGCCAGCAGCTTGTGGGCAGAGAAAAACATTCAGTACTTC.

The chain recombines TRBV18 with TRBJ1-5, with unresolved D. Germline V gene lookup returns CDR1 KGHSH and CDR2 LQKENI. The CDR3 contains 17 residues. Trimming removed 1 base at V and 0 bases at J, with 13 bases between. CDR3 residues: CASSPQERIYSNQPQHF. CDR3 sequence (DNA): TGTGCCAGCTCACCACAGGAGCGGATTTATAGCAATCAGCCCCAGCATTTT.

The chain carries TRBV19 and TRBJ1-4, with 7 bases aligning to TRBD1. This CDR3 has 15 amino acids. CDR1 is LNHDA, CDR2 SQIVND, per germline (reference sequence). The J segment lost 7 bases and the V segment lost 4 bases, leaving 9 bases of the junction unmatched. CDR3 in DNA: TGTGCCAGTAGTACGTTACAGGGGAACTCTGAAAAACTGTTTTTT. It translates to CASSTLQGNSEKLFF.

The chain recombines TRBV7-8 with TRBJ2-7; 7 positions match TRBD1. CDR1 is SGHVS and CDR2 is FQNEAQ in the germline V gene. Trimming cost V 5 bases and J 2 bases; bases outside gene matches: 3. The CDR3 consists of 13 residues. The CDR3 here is CASSRTGTYEQYF. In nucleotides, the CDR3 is TGTGCCAGCAGCCGGACAGGAACCTACGAGCAGTACTTC.

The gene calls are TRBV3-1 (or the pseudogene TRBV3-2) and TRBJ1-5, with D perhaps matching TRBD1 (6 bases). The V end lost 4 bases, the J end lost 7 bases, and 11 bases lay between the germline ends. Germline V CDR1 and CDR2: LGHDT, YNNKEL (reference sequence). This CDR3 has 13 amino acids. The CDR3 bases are TGTGCCAGCAGCCTTACAGGGACCCAGCCCCAGCATTTT. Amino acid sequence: CASSLTGTQPQHF.

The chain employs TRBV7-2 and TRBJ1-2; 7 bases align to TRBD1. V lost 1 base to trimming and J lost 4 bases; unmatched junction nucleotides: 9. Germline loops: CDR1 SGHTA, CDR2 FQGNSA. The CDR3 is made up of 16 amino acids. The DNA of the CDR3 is TGTGCCAGCAGCTTAGACCGGACAGGCAAGTCCTATGGCTACACCTTC. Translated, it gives CASSLDRTGKSYGYTF. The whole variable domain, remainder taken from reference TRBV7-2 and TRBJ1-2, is GAGVSQSPSNKVTEKGKDVELRCDPISGHTALYWYRQSLGQGLEFLIYFQGNSAPDKSGLPSDRFSAERTGGSVSTLTIQRTQQEDSAVYLCASSLDRTGKSYGYTFGSGTRLTVV.

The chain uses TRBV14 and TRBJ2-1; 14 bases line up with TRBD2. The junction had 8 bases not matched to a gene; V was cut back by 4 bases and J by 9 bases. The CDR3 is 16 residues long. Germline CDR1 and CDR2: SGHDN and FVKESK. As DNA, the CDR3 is TGTGCCAGCAGCCTCGGAGGACTAGCGGGGGGCAGTGAGCAGTTCTTC. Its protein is CASSLGGLAGGSEQFF.

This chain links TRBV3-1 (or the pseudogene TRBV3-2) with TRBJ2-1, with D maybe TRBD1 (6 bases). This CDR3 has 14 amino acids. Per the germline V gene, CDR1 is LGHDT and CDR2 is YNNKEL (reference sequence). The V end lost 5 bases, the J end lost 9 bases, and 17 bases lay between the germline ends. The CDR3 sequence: CASSSRLVGAEQFF. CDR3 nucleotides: TGTGCCAGCAGCTCGAGGTTAGTGGGGGCTGAGCAGTTCTTC.

The chain's CDR3 is CASSQLQGADTQYF. The CDR3 DNA is TGCGCCAGCAGCCAACTACAGGGGGCTGATACGCAGTATTTT. The chain recombines TRBV4-3 with TRBJ2-3, with TRBD1 matching over 9 bases. The junction had 3 bases not matched to a gene; V was cut back by 2 bases and J by 6 bases. CDR1 is LGHNA and CDR2 is YSLEER in the germline V gene. The CDR3 extends over 14 amino acids.